The text below deals with one TCR beta chain. This specimen belongs to a study of cytomegalovirus exposure and HLA in healthy donors. The PCR employed 60 Vbeta primers together with 13 Jbeta primers. The repertoire was sequenced with immunoSEQ multiplex PCR; TCRdb's copy has only in-frame clones and lacks some. The profile shows some 110,000 clones, 75% to 80% of them singletons. The length of the CDR3 is 15 residues. The germline gives CDR1 SEHNR, CDR2 FQNEAQ (reference sequence). J lost 2 bases, V lost 1 base, and 2 bases had no gene match. Sequencing input: PBMCs. The chain uses TRBV7-9 and TRBJ1-5; 7 nucleotides align to TRBD1. The receptor was isolated from a man in his sixties in good health and CMV-seropositive. In DNA form, the CDR3 reads TGTGCCAGCAGCTTAGACAGGGGTGGCAATCAGCCCCAGCATTTT. It yields the protein CASSLDRGGNQPQHF.